Shown below are 27 T cell receptor beta chains from a single sample sequenced in a study of cytomegalovirus exposure and HLA in healthy donors. TCRdb's copy holds only in-frame clones and misses some; the assay was immunoSEQ multiplex PCR. The sample shows around 110,000 clones, about 88% of them seen only once. Specimen: PBMCs. The origin of the receptors is a woman aged 18-29 years in good health and CMV-seropositive.

This chain joins TRBV5-1 and TRBJ2-5, with 8 bases aligning to TRBD1. V lost 4 bases, J lost 2 bases, and 7 bases stayed unmatched. Germline loops: CDR1 SGHRS, CDR2 YFSETQ. The CDR3 extends over 15 amino acids. The CDR3, as DNA: TGCGCCAGCAGCCTCAGGGGGACAGGACAAGAGACCCAGTACTTC. Translating it yields CASSLRGTGQETQYF.

V is TRBV2 and J is TRBJ2-5, with D tentatively TRBD1 (7 bases). Germline V gene lookup returns CDR1 SNHLY and CDR2 FYNNEI. The CDR3 length is 15 residues. V lost 2 bases, J lost 5 bases, and 15 bases lay in between. DNA of the CDR3: TGTGCCAGCAGTGAACCCAGGGGGGCGAGGGAGACCCAGTACTTC. This codes for CASSEPRGARETQYF.

The chain recombines TRBV7-2 with TRBJ2-1; TRBD1 might be the D (6 bases). The V and J ends lost 4 bases and 6 bases respectively, with 10 bases between them. CDR1 SGHTA and CDR2 FQGNSA come from the germline V gene. CDR3 length equals 13 residues. The CDR3 bases are TGTGCCAGCAGCTCTTCCAGGGGCAATGAGCAGTTCTTC. It is translated as CASSSSRGNEQFF. Full variable domain (outside the CDR3, taken from reference TRBV7-2 and TRBJ2-1): GAGVSQSPSNKVTEKGKDVELRCDPISGHTALYWYRQSLGQGLEFLIYFQGNSAPDKSGLPSDRFSAERTGGSVSTLTIQRTQQEDSAVYLCASSSSRGNEQFFGPGTRLTVL.

The chain joins TRBV7-9 to TRBJ1-2; D is unresolved. The germline CDR1 and CDR2 sequences are SEHNR and FQNEAQ (reference sequence). The CDR3 contains 13 residues. V lost 7 bases and J 8 bases, leaving 17 bases between the germline ends. This CDR3 is CASTIGFRRGYTF. The CDR3, as DNA: TGTGCCAGCACCATCGGGTTCCGGAGAGGCTACACCTTC.

J is TRBJ1-6 and V is TRBV27, with 8 bases matching TRBD1. The V and J ends lost 5 bases and 1 base, in that order; junction bases with no gene match: 7. The CDR3 consists of 17 residues. Germline lookup yields CDR1 MNHEY and CDR2 SMNVEV (reference sequence). The CDR3 coding sequence is TGTGCCAGCAGTCGTCGACAGGGGCCTTCCTATAATTCACCCCTCCACTTT. Its translation is CASSRRQGPSYNSPLHF.

The genes are TRBV19 and TRBJ1-5; D gene unclear. Germline-derived CDR1 and CDR2 are LNHDA and SQIVND (reference sequence). V was cut by 3 bases and J by 1 base, with 10 bases left in between. The CDR3 is made up of 15 amino acids. CDR3 amino acids: CASSMRMSSNQPQHF. CDR3 DNA: TGTGCCAGTAGTATGAGGATGTCCAGCAATCAGCCCCAGCATTTT.

J is TRBJ1-1 and V is TRBV19; the D gene is possibly TRBD1 (6 bases). The CDR3 has 14 amino acids. The germline V gene has CDR1 LNHDA and CDR2 SQIVND (reference sequence). V lost 4 bases and J 5 bases, leaving 14 bases between the germline ends. The CDR3 DNA is TGTGCCAGTAGTAGAGGACAGCCGTATACTGAAGCTTTCTTT. Translating it yields CASSRGQPYTEAFF.

The chain has TRBV27 and TRBJ2-5; no clear D. V lost 2 bases to trimming and J lost 4 bases, with 11 bases between them. The CDR3 covers 14 residues. The V gene's germline CDR1 is MNHEY and CDR2 SMNVEV (reference sequence). The CDR3 sequence: CASSLIGSPETQYF. The CDR3 DNA reads as TGTGCCAGCAGTTTAATCGGGTCCCCAGAGACCCAGTACTTC.

The V gene is TRBV18, the J gene TRBJ1-2; possible D gene TRBD1, 6 bases. The V end lost 2 bases, the J end lost 6 bases, and 13 bases lay between the germline ends. The CDR3 extends over 14 amino acids. CDR1 is KGHSH and CDR2 is LQKENI in the germline V gene. This chain's CDR3 is CASSPWQGLDGYTF. CDR3 in DNA: TGTGCCAGCTCACCATGGCAGGGGTTGGATGGCTACACCTTC.

The chain has TRBV7-9 and TRBJ2-3; D may be TRBD2 (7 bases). The CDR3 runs 16 residues. Looked up from germline, CDR1 is SEHNR and CDR2 is FQNEAQ (reference sequence). Trimming removed 2 bases at V and 0 bases at J, with 12 bases between. CDR3 loop: CASSLRGGLSTDTQYF. The DNA of the CDR3 is TGTGCCAGCAGCTTAAGGGGGGGGCTAAGCACAGATACGCAGTATTTT.

The gene calls are TRBV7-9 and TRBJ2-5, with 11 positions matching TRBD1. Unmatched junction bases numbered 6, after V lost 1 base and J lost 5 bases. The V gene's germline CDR1 is SEHNR and CDR2 FQNEAQ (reference sequence). The CDR3 extends over 16 amino acids. As DNA, the CDR3 is TGTGCCAGCAGCTTAGTGGACAGGGGGCAACGGGAGACCCAGTACTTC. Translated, it gives CASSLVDRGQRETQYF.

This clone has just one count. The chain has TRBV29-1 and TRBJ2-7; 7 positions agree with TRBD1. V shed 0 bases, J shed 0 bases, and the junction held 14 bases outside the gene matches. Germline lookup yields CDR1 SQVTM and CDR2 ANQGSEA. The CDR3 totals 18 residues. In nucleotides, the CDR3 is TGCAGCGTTGAAGAGGACAGGCGGCTCGGATCCAGCTCCTACGAGCAGTACTTC. It yields the protein CSVEEDRRLGSSSYEQYF.

CDR3 region: CASSFQTSGGTDTQYF. The DNA for the CDR3 is TGTGCCAGCAGCTTCCAGACTAGCGGGGGAACAGATACGCAGTATTTT. V is TRBV11-2 and J is TRBJ2-3, with 12 bases lining up with TRBD2. Germline CDR1 is SGHAT and CDR2 is FQNNGV. The CDR3 length is 16 residues. J gave up 3 bases and V 3 bases, and 4 bases lay outside the gene matches.

The chain links TRBV20-1 to TRBJ2-1; 7 nucleotides line up with TRBD1. This CDR3 is built from 11 residues. V trimming: 8 bases; J trimming: 6 bases; junction bases outside the gene matches: 4. The germline V gene has CDR1 DFQATT and CDR2 SNEGSKA (reference sequence). The CDR3 here is CSRQGFNEQFF. CDR3 in DNA: TGCAGTAGACAGGGCTTCAATGAGCAGTTCTTC.

This chain joins TRBV5-4 and TRBJ2-6; no clear D gene. V lost 0 bases and J lost 0, with 4 bases in between. This CDR3 has 15 amino acids. From germline, CDR1 is SGHNT and CDR2 YYREEE (reference sequence). The CDR3: CASSLVGSGANVLTF. The CDR3 coding sequence is TGTGCCAGCAGCTTGGTCGGCTCTGGGGCCAACGTCCTGACTTTC.

The V gene is TRBV7-9, the J gene TRBJ1-5; tentatively, D is TRBD1 (5 bases). In germline, CDR1 is SEHNR, CDR2 FQNEAQ (reference sequence). The CDR3 extends over 16 amino acids. The V and J ends lost 1 base and 2 bases respectively, with 12 bases between them. This CDR3 reads CASSLGQGIGNQPQHF. The CDR3 nucleotides read TGTGCCAGCAGCTTAGGGCAGGGTATCGGCAATCAGCCCCAGCATTTT.

The V call is TRBV19, the J call TRBJ1-2; 9 bases fit TRBD1. Trimming cost V 3 bases and J 5 bases; bases outside gene matches: 4. Germline CDR1 and CDR2: LNHDA and SQIVND (reference sequence). This CDR3 region has 14 residues. The DNA of the CDR3 is TGTGCCAGTAGTATTGGGACAGGGCAGTATGGCTACACCTTC. Its translation is CASSIGTGQYGYTF. Full variable domain (rest looked up from reference TRBV19 and TRBJ1-2): DGGITQSPKYLFRKEGQNVTLSCEQNLNHDAMYWYRQDPGQGLRLIYYSQIVNDFQKGDIAEGYSVSREKKESFPLTVTSAQKNPTAFYLCASSIGTGQYGYTFGSGTRLTVV.

The rearrangement links TRBV19 to TRBJ1-6, with a possible D match to TRBD1 (6 bases). Germline values: CDR1 LNHDA, CDR2 SQIVND (reference sequence). The V end was cut by 10 bases, the J end by 7 bases, with 17 bases between. The CDR3 covers 14 residues. The CDR3 DNA sequence: TGTGCCACAAAAAAGGACAGAGTCAATTCACCCCTCCACTTT. As protein: CATKKDRVNSPLHF.

This chain joins TRBV7-8 and TRBJ1-6; D is possibly TRBD1 (6 bases). The CDR3 consists of 17 residues. CDR1 and CDR2 (germline): SGHVS, FQNEAQ. The V end was cut by 2 bases, the J end by 0 bases, with 11 bases between. CDR3 residues: CASSLPTRGSYNSPLHF. In DNA form, the CDR3 reads TGTGCCAGCAGCTTACCCACCAGGGGCTCCTATAATTCACCCCTCCACTTT.

This rearrangement joins TRBV7-6 to TRBJ2-5, with TRBD1 matching 8 bases. V was clipped by 6 bases and J by 5 bases; unmatched bases: 11. CDR3 length equals 15 residues. Per the germline V gene, CDR1 is SGHVS and CDR2 is FNYEAQ. The CDR3 is CASSPNSGGRETQYF. As DNA, the CDR3 is TGTGCCAGCAGTCCAAATTCAGGGGGCCGCGAGACCCAGTACTTC.

The V gene is TRBV4-1, the J gene TRBJ1-3, with 7 bases that match TRBD1. The CDR3 length is 15 residues. Germline CDR1 and CDR2: MGHRA and YSYEKL. V lost 1 base to trimming and J lost 3 bases; unmatched junction nucleotides: 3. CDR3 region: CASSQGQGHGNTIYF. CDR3 nucleotide sequence: TGCGCCAGCAGCCAAGGACAGGGCCATGGAAACACCATATATTTT.

J is TRBJ1-1 and V is TRBV2, with D perhaps TRBD1 (5 bases). The CDR3 sequence is 14 residues long. The germline V gene has CDR1 SNHLY and CDR2 FYNNEI. V lost 4 bases and J lost 4, with 13 bases in between. Written as DNA, the CDR3 is TGTGCCAGCAGTGGGCAGGGTACAAGCACTGAAGCTTTCTTT. Translated, it gives CASSGQGTSTEAFF.

The chain employs TRBV2 and TRBJ1-5, with D maybe TRBD1 (5 bases). CDR1 is SNHLY, CDR2 FYNNEI, per germline. V lost 7 bases, J lost 2 bases, and 15 bases lay in between. This CDR3 has 15 residues. The CDR3 region has the DNA TGTGCCAGCACTATGGGGGGTAACGGCAATCAGCCCCAGCATTTT. It specifies CASTMGGNGNQPQHF.

The chain combines TRBV11-2 with TRBJ1-1, with D tentatively TRBD1 (6 bases). The CDR3 spans 13 residues. V lost 6 bases to trimming and J lost 4 bases, with 12 bases between them. Germline CDR1 and CDR2: SGHAT and FQNNGV. The CDR3 spells CASRVGQTTEAFF. The CDR3 bases are TGTGCCAGCAGGGTCGGACAGACCACTGAAGCTTTCTTT.

CDR3 nucleotide sequence: TGTGCCAGCAGCCAACAGGCGGTTACTGGAAACACCATATATTTT. This sequence encodes CASSQQAVTGNTIYF. V is TRBV5-8 and J is TRBJ1-3; D might be TRBD1 (5 bases). The CDR3 is 15 residues long. CDR1 SGHTS and CDR2 YDEGEE come from the germline V gene. V was trimmed by 4 bases and J by 2 bases, leaving 13 bases between them.

The V gene is TRBV6-5, the J gene TRBJ1-5; D uncertain. V was cut by 2 bases and J by 4 bases, with 6 bases left in between. Germline CDR1 reads MNHEY; CDR2 reads SVGAGI. This CDR3 has 13 residues. The chain's CDR3 is CASSYLRNQPQHF. The CDR3 DNA follows: TGTGCCAGCAGTTACCTTCGTAATCAGCCCCAGCATTTT.

The CDR3, as DNA: TGTGCCAGCAGTTTATTATTCCTAGCGGGGAGGTACGAGCAGTACTTC. This gives the protein CASSLLFLAGRYEQYF. V usage is TRBV28 and J usage is TRBJ2-7; TRBD2 matches 9 bases. Germline V gene sequence: CDR1 MDHEN, CDR2 SYDVKM. V lost 1 base, J lost 4 bases, and 8 bases stayed unmatched. CDR3 size: 16 residues.